These T cell receptor beta chains were read from a single sample in a study of blood T cell repertoires in COVID-19. Clones were read by immunoSEQ multiplex PCR, and TCRdb kept only the in-frame ones, dropping some. The sample includes 250,000 to 350,000 clones, 90% of them seen just once. What was sequenced was peripheral blood. The origin of the receptors is a woman aged 30 to 39 with COVID-19, enrolled during active disease. CDR3s leave out the opening cysteine and the closing phenylalanine or tryptophan. Clone size is shown for a subset of rows, as once, few, many or a class of expanded clone.

clone_size: NA
v_call: TRBV19
j_call: TRBJ2-7
cdr3_aa: ASRGTAYEQY

clone_size: NA
v_call: TRBV3-1/TRBV3-2
j_call: TRBJ1-2
cdr3_aa: ASSQDRGRGYNYGYT

clone_size: NA
v_call: TRBV9
j_call: TRBJ2-5
cdr3_aa: ASSASGTPQETQY

clone_size: NA
v_call: TRBV11-2
j_call: TRBJ2-7
cdr3_aa: ANSRNRLAGGSYEQY

clone_size: NA
v_call: TRBV9
j_call: TRBJ1-6
cdr3_aa: ASSGAAGDSPLH

clone_size: once
v_call: TRBV9
j_call: TRBJ1-1
cdr3_aa: ASRTVSNTEAF

clone_size: NA
v_call: TRBV7-9
j_call: TRBJ2-2
cdr3_aa: ASSVTGSPGELF

clone_size: NA
v_call: TRBV5-6
j_call: TRBJ2-3
cdr3_aa: ASSPFGLANTDTQY

clone_size: NA
v_call: TRBV11-1
j_call: TRBJ2-7
cdr3_aa: ASRSHPGQGASEQY

clone_size: once
v_call: TRBV7-3
j_call: TRBJ2-1
cdr3_aa: ASSLNGGVYNEQF

clone_size: NA
v_call: TRBV7-3
j_call: TRBJ2-1
cdr3_aa: ASSSAPQRSNEQF